This TCR beta chain was observed in a study of control samples from healthy donors and cancer patients. Only in-frame clones appear in the TCRdb table, and some are missing; sequencing was by immunoSEQ multiplex PCR. The sample yields roughly 130,000 clones, approximately 90% seen once. Germline V gene sequence: CDR1 SNHLY, CDR2 FYNNEI. CDR3 length equals 11 residues. Trimming removed 10 bases at V and 7 bases at J, with 10 bases between. This chain joins TRBV2 and TRBJ1-4, with D uncertain. The sequence came from a man aged 18 to 29 in good health. Sequenced: blood. The CDR3 nucleotides read TGTGCCATAAGGGCTACTGAAAAACTGTTTTTT. Its translation: CAIRATEKLFF.